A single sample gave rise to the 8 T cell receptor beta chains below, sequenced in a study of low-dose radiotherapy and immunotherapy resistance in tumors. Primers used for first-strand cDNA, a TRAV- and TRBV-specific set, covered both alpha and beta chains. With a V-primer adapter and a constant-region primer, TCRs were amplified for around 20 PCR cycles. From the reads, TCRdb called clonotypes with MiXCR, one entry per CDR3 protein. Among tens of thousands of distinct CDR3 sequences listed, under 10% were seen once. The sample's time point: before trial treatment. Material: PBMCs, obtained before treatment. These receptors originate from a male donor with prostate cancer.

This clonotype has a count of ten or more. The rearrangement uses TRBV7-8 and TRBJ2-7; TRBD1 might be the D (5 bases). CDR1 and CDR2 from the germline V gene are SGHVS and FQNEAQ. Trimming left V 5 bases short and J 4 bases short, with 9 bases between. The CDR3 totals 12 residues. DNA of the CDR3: TGTGCCAGCAGCAGAGCAGGGTACGAGCAGTACTTC. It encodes CASSRAGYEQYF.

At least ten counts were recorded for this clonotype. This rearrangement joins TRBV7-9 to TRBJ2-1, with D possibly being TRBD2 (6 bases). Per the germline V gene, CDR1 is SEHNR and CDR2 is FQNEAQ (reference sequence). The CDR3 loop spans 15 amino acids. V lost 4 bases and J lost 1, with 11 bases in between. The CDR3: CASSSQGGSYNEQFF. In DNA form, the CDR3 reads TGTGCCAGCAGCTCCCAAGGAGGGTCCTACAATGAGCAGTTCTTC.

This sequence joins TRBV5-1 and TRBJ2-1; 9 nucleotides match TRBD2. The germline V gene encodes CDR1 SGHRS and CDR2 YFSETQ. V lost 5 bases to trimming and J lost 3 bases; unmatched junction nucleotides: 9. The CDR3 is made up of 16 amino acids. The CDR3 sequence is CASRAGGPRGYNEQFF. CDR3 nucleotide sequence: TGCGCCAGCAGAGCGGGGGGTCCGCGGGGCTACAATGAGCAGTTCTTC.

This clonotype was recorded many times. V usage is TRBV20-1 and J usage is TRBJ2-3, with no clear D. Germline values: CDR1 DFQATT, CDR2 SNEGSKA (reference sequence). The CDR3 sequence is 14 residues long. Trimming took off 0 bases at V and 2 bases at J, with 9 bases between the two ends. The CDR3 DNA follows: TGCAGTGCTAGAGATTCCCGGCTCACAGATACGCAGTATTTT. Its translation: CSARDSRLTDTQYF.

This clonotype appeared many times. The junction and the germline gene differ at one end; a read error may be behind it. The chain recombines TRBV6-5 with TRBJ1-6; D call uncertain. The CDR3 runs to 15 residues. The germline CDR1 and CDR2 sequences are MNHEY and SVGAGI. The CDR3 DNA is TGTGCCAGCACCCGGACGGAGGGAGGGTATTCCCCCCTCCACTTT. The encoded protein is CASTRTEGGYSPLHF.

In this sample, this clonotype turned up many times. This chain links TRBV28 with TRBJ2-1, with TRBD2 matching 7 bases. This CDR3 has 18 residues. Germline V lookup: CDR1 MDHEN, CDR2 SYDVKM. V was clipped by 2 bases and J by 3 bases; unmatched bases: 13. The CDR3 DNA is TGTGCCAGCAGTTTAGTGTTCGTCCCGGGAGGACTCTACAATGAGCAGTTCTTC. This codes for CASSLVFVPGGLYNEQFF. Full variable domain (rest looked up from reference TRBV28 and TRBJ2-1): DVKVTQSSRYLVKRTGEKVFLECVQDMDHENMFWYRQDPGLGLRLIYFSYDVKMKEKGDIPEGYSVSREKKERFSLILESASTNQTSMYLCASSLVFVPGGLYNEQFFGPGTRLTVL.

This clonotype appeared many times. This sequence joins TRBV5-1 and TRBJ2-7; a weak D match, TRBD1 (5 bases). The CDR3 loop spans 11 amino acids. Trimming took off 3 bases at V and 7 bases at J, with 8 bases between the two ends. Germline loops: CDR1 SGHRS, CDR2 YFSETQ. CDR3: CASSSNREQYF. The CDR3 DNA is TGCGCCAGCAGCTCCAACAGGGAGCAGTACTTC.

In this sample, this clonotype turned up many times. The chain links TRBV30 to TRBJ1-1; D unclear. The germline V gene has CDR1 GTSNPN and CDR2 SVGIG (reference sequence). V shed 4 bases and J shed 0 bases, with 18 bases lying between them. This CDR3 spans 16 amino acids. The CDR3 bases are TGTGCCTGGATGCCTCCTTACATAGGATTGAACACTGAAGCTTTCTTT. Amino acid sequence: CAWMPPYIGLNTEAFF.